Listed here is a single TCR beta chain. As yet, its antigen is unknown. Data came from immunoSEQ multiplex PCR; TCRdb stores just in-frame clones and leaves some out. This sample has tens of thousands of clones, with approximately 90% found just once. The source of the sample is a study of T cell responses to AZD1222 COVID-19 vaccine. V lost 7 bases and J lost 7; bases outside the gene matches: 4. CDR1 and CDR2 (germline): MNHEY, SVGAGI. The CDR3 runs 13 residues. General observations from the study: Of spike-specific TCRs, nearly half reportedly target regions left unmutated in variants.

The rearrangement links TRBV6-5 to TRBJ1-6, with 7 bases fitting TRBD1. The source material was peripheral blood, sampled on day 0 of AZD1222 vaccination. The sequence was obtained from an adult in good health. The CDR3 region has the DNA TGTGCCAGCACCGGGACAGCAAATTCACCCCTCCACTTT. This codes for CASTGTANSPLHF.